A single T cell receptor (beta chain) is shown here with its context. Its antigen is currently unknown. At one end, the junction sequence differs from germline, possibly due to a read error. The data originate from a study of T cells in Graves' hyperthyroidism and ophthalmopathy. The length of the CDR3 is 13 residues. CDR1 is SGHAT and CDR2 is FQNNGV in the germline V gene. Findings and limits, study-wide: The model identified upcoming ophthalmopathy a median about 7.1 months ahead of onset.

Template material for amplifying TCR beta CDR3 regions consisted of RNA transcripts. The HTBI primer set drove a first-round RT-PCR of the TCR CDR3. TCRdb reprocessed the multiplex PCR reads with MiXCR, giving one entry per CDR3 protein. The repertoire includes 210,000 or so distinct CDR3 sequences, 17% of them detected once, and 50% sits in the top ten. The chain links TRBV11-2 to TRBJ2-2, with D possibly being TRBD1 (5 bases). Material for sequencing was blood. This receptor was identified in a man aged 50 or older with Graves' hyperthyroidism. DNA of the CDR3: TGCGCCAGCAGCTTCACAGGACCCGAGGAGCTGTTTTTT. It codes for CASSFTGPEELFF.